The 16 T cell receptor beta chains below were found in one sample sequenced in a study of beta chain features in type 1 diabetes. Isolated RNA was reverse transcribed in full, so expressed TCRB transcripts were sequenced. Some clones are missing from TCRdb's copy, which holds only in-frame ones; the method was immunoSEQ multiplex PCR. The table has under 450,000 clones, about 14% seen once; the top ten hold roughly 0.038%. What was sequenced was naive CD4+ T cells from blood. The receptors come from a man aged 25 to 45 in good health.

This chain joins TRBV18 and TRBJ1-4; possible D gene TRBD1, 6 bases. This CDR3 region has 15 residues. CDR1 is KGHSH and CDR2 is LQKENI in the germline V gene. With 4 bases removed from V and 7 bases from J, the gap between germline ends came to 16 bases. In DNA, the CDR3 is TGTGCCAGCTCACTACCACTACAGGGTCCTGAAAAACTGTTTTTT. It encodes CASSLPLQGPEKLFF.

This chain uses TRBV19 with TRBJ2-1; D is perhaps TRBD1 or TRBD2 (5 bases each). Germline CDR1 is LNHDA and CDR2 is SQIVND (reference sequence). CDR3 size: 16 residues. The V end lost 8 bases, the J end lost 5 bases, and 22 bases lay between the germline ends. In nucleotides, the CDR3 is TGTGCCAGTGTACGATCCGGGACCCTTACTCACAATGAGCAGTTCTTC. It codes for CASVRSGTLTHNEQFF.

The CDR3 nucleotides are TGTGCCAGCAGTGAAGCAGGGGCTGGGGCCAACGTCCTGACTTTC. It is translated as CASSEAGAGANVLTF. The J gene is TRBJ2-6, the V gene TRBV6-1; TRBD1 is a possible D gene (5 bases). This CDR3 comprises 15 residues. Germline V gene data show CDR1 as MNHNS and CDR2 as SASEGT. V dropped 0 bases and J dropped 2 bases, with 5 bases sitting between them.

The chain couples TRBV5-1 to TRBJ2-3; 8 nucleotides align to TRBD2. The CDR3 covers 15 residues. V lost 4 bases, J lost 0 bases, and 4 bases stayed unmatched. Per germline, CDR1 SGHRS and CDR2 YFSETQ. The DNA for the CDR3 is TGCGCCAGCAGCGACGTAGCGGGGAGCACAGATACGCAGTATTTT. It encodes CASSDVAGSTDTQYF.

J is TRBJ1-2 and V is TRBV29-1, with D possibly TRBD1 on 6 matching bases. There are 15 residues in the CDR3. V dropped 7 bases and J dropped 2 bases, with 20 bases sitting between them. From germline, CDR1 is SQVTM and CDR2 ANQGSEA. CDR3 coding DNA: TGCAGCGGATTCATACAGGGTGGGGAGAACTATGGCTACACCTTC. This translates into CSGFIQGGENYGYTF. Combining the CDR3 with reference TRBV29-1 and TRBJ1-2 gives the whole variable domain SAVISQKPSRDICQRGTSLTIQCQVDSQVTMMFWYRQQPGQSLTLIATANQGSEATYESGFVIDKFPISRPNLTFSTLTVSNMSPEDSSIYLCSGFIQGGENYGYTFGSGTRLTVV.

The rearrangement uses TRBV11-2 and TRBJ2-3; possibly TRBD1 or TRBD2 for D (5 bases each). Per the germline V gene, CDR1 is SGHAT and CDR2 is FQNNGV. The CDR3 runs 15 residues. V was clipped by 5 bases and J by 3 bases, with 15 bases between them. DNA for the CDR3: TGTGCCAGCAGCCGTGGGGGAGAGGGAACAGATACGCAGTATTTT. It codes for CASSRGGEGTDTQYF.

In nucleotides, the CDR3 is TGTGCCAGCTCACCAGCGGGAGGGCCGCACGAGCAGTACGTC. This sequence encodes CASSPAGGPHEQYV. V and J are TRBV18 and TRBJ2-7; 9 bases line up with TRBD2. V was pared by 2 bases and J by 5 bases, with 4 bases of the junction left unmatched. Germline V lookup: CDR1 KGHSH, CDR2 LQKENI. The CDR3 has 14 amino acids.

This clone was counted only a few times. The CDR3 protein is CASGVAGSSYNEQFF. For the CDR3, the DNA is TGCGCCAGCGGGGTAGCGGGAAGCTCCTACAATGAGCAGTTCTTC. The chain carries TRBV5-1 and TRBJ2-1; TRBD2 aligns across 8 bases. The V gene end was trimmed by 7 bases and the J gene end by 0 bases; junction bases not matched to a gene: 6. The CDR3 extends over 15 amino acids. CDR1 and CDR2 from the germline V gene are SGHRS and YFSETQ.

The gene calls are TRBV14 and TRBJ2-3, with TRBD2 matching over 8 bases. V gave up 4 bases and J gave up 4 bases; unmatched junction bases: 10. Germline V gives CDR1 SGHDN, CDR2 FVKESK. The CDR3 has 16 amino acids. In nucleotides, the CDR3 is TGTGCCAGCAGCCGGCGGCAAGCGGGAGTCTCAGATACGCAGTATTTT. It encodes CASSRRQAGVSDTQYF.

The chain is built from TRBV29-1 and TRBJ1-1; D perhaps matches TRBD1 (5 bases). With 4 bases removed from V and 4 bases from J, the gap between germline ends came to 10 bases. This CDR3 has 12 amino acids. The germline gives CDR1 SQVTM, CDR2 ANQGSEA. The CDR3: CSVVRGVTEAFF. CDR3 DNA sequence: TGCAGCGTTGTACGGGGGGTCACTGAAGCTTTCTTT. The full variable domain, completed using reference TRBV29-1 and TRBJ1-1, is SAVISQKPSRDICQRGTSLTIQCQVDSQVTMMFWYRQQPGQSLTLIATANQGSEATYESGFVIDKFPISRPNLTFSTLTVSNMSPEDSSIYLCSVVRGVTEAFFGQGTRLTVV.

A few counts support this clone. V is TRBV5-6 and J is TRBJ1-1; 9 nucleotides agree with TRBD1. This CDR3 has 15 residues. V was clipped by 2 bases and J by 5 bases; unmatched bases: 7. The germline gives CDR1 SGHDT, CDR2 YYEEEE. The CDR3 DNA is TGTGCCAGCAGCTTTACAGGGGGCGCTGGGACTGAAGCTTTCTTT. Protein product: CASSFTGGAGTEAFF.

The rearrangement uses TRBV6-5 and TRBJ2-3; D unclear. Germline V lookup: CDR1 MNHEY, CDR2 SVGAGI. The CDR3 is made up of 14 amino acids. The V end lost 7 bases, the J end lost 1 base, and 12 bases lay between the germline ends. The CDR3 reads CASNQDGRTDTQYF. The CDR3 DNA sequence: TGTGCCAGCAACCAGGACGGCCGCACAGATACGCAGTATTTT.

The rearrangement joins TRBV7-9 to TRBJ1-3; TRBD1 is a possible D gene (5 bases). The germline V gene has CDR1 SEHNR and CDR2 FQNEAQ (reference sequence). This CDR3 contains 12 residues. Trimming removed 5 bases at V and 9 bases at J, with 11 bases between. The CDR3 region has the DNA TGTGCCAGCAGCCTGACAGAGACCACCATATATTTT. Translation: CASSLTETTIYF.

The chain employs TRBV4-3 and TRBJ1-2, with D uncertain. V was shortened by 4 bases and J by 2 bases, with 5 bases between the two germline ends. This CDR3 region has 12 residues. Germline assignment: CDR1 LGHNA and CDR2 YSLEER. CDR3 region: CASSRVNYGYTF. The CDR3 nucleotides are TGCGCCAGCAGCCGTGTCAACTATGGCTACACCTTC.

The V call is TRBV30, the J call TRBJ1-2, with TRBD1 identical over 7 bases. Germline V gives CDR1 GTSNPN, CDR2 SVGIG (reference sequence). J lost 7 bases, V lost 1 base, and 12 bases had no gene match. The CDR3 consists of 15 residues. Here the CDR3 reads CAWSGNRGKSSGYTF. The CDR3 DNA sequence: TGTGCCTGGAGTGGGAACAGGGGAAAATCAAGTGGCTACACCTTC.

This clone was seen more than once but under ten times. The chain recombines TRBV7-2 with TRBJ1-6; D perhaps matches TRBD1 (5 bases). Deletions cut 7 bases from V and 4 bases from J, with 11 bases between. The CDR3 loop spans 14 amino acids. Germline lookup yields CDR1 SGHTA and CDR2 FQGNSA. CDR3 bases: TGTGCCAGCACGGGGCCGCTTTATAATTCACCCCTCCACTTT. Protein sequence: CASTGPLYNSPLHF.